Below, 10 T cell receptor beta chains from the same sample are listed, as sequenced in a study of a mutant IDH1 vaccine in newly diagnosed glioma. The method was immunoSEQ multiplex PCR; TCRdb's version includes in-frame clones alone and lacks a portion of them. The data show roughly 52,000 clones, 75% to 90% seen once. The time point: week 23, last vaccination. A single vaccine dose contained 300 ug of mutant IDH1 20-mer peptide, and topical imiquimod was used with it. Their antigens are not known. Sequenced material: PBMCs, taken from a glioma patient whose treatment included an IDH1 peptide vaccine. The receptors stem from a man in his forties with glioma.

The chain combines TRBV19 with TRBJ1-4; unclear D gene. The germline V gene has CDR1 LNHDA and CDR2 SQIVND (reference sequence). Trimming removed 5 bases from V and 3 bases from J, with 13 bases in between. The CDR3 is 15 amino acids. The CDR3: CASSPAVPPNEKLFF. CDR3 bases: TGTGCCAGTAGTCCGGCAGTGCCTCCTAATGAAAAACTGTTTTTT.

The chain recombines TRBV7-9 with TRBJ2-5; 8 bases are shared with TRBD2. Trimming took 0 bases from V and 2 from J; bases not matched to a gene: 2. This CDR3 has 15 amino acids. Germline V gives CDR1 SEHNR, CDR2 FQNEAQ (reference sequence). The CDR3 region is CASSLALAEQETQYF. The CDR3 coding sequence is TGTGCCAGCAGCTTAGCACTAGCGGAACAAGAGACCCAGTACTTC. The full variable domain, in which reference TRBV7-9 and TRBJ2-5 provide the parts outside the CDR3, is DTGVSQNPRHKITKRGQNVTFRCDPISEHNRLYWYRQTLGQGPEFLTYFQNEAQLEKSRLLSDRFSAERPKGSFSTLEIQRTEQGDSAMYLCASSLALAEQETQYFGPGTRLLVL.

The rearrangement joins TRBV7-6 to TRBJ2-2, with 12 bases lining up with TRBD2. V was pared by 6 bases and J by 8 bases, with 10 bases of the junction left unmatched. The CDR3 is made up of 16 amino acids. Germline CDR1 SGHVS, CDR2 FNYEAQ. CDR3 protein: CASRPTSGGLRGELFF. CDR3 coding DNA: TGTGCCAGCAGGCCGACTAGCGGGGGATTAAGGGGGGAGCTGTTTTTT.

The V and J genes are TRBV10-3 and TRBJ1-1; TRBD1 matches 7 bases. The CDR3 consists of 15 residues. Germline values: CDR1 ENHRY, CDR2 SYGVKD. The V and J ends lost 4 bases and 4 bases, in that order; junction bases with no gene match: 9. CDR3 nucleotides: TGTGCCATCAGTGGTCCTACTCAGGGGGGCACTGAAGCTTTCTTT. It encodes CAISGPTQGGTEAFF.

This clone has only a few counts. This chain links TRBV30 with TRBJ2-2; D gene uncertain. Trimming left V 0 bases short and J 1 base short, with 12 bases between. Germline V lookup: CDR1 GTSNPN, CDR2 SVGIG (reference sequence). The CDR3 totals 16 residues. The CDR3 sequence: CAWSVLGRMNTGELFF. Here the CDR3 DNA reads TGTGCCTGGAGTGTTTTGGGTCGAATGAACACCGGGGAGCTGTTTTTT.

CDR3 region: CASGYGTEAFF. The CDR3 nucleotides read TGTGCCAGCGGCTATGGCACTGAAGCTTTCTTT. The chain couples TRBV7-8 to TRBJ1-1; no firm D call. This CDR3 region has 11 residues. V lost 8 bases and J 4 bases, leaving 8 bases between the germline ends. The V gene's germline CDR1 is SGHVS and CDR2 FQNEAQ.

In its sample, this clone was seen a few times. J is TRBJ1-1 and V is TRBV30, with TRBD1 as a possible D gene (5 bases). Germline V CDR1 and CDR2: GTSNPN, SVGIG (reference sequence). CDR3 size: 13 residues. V was cut by 3 bases and J by 7 bases, with 15 bases left in between. The CDR3 reads CAWRGEGVGEAFF. As DNA, the CDR3 is TGTGCCTGGAGAGGGGAAGGGGTTGGTGAAGCTTTCTTT.

This sequence joins TRBV19 and TRBJ1-6; D call uncertain. The germline gives CDR1 LNHDA, CDR2 SQIVND (reference sequence). This CDR3 is 15 amino acids long. V gave up 5 bases and J gave up 9 bases, with 17 bases separating them. The CDR3 sequence is CASSPLRGVVSPLHF. The CDR3 bases are TGTGCCAGTAGTCCCCTGCGTGGGGTGGTTTCACCCCTCCACTTT.

CDR3 residues: CASSFGTAGNTIYF. The CDR3 bases are TGTGCCAGCAGCTTCGGGACAGCGGGAAACACCATATATTTT. The rearrangement uses TRBV5-6 and TRBJ1-3; TRBD1 matches at 7 bases. This CDR3 has 14 residues. V gave up 2 bases and J gave up 4 bases; unmatched junction bases: 3. Germline-derived CDR1 and CDR2 are SGHDT and YYEEEE. The full variable domain, completed using reference TRBV5-6 and TRBJ1-3, is DAGVTQSPTHLIKTRGQQVTLRCSPKSGHDTVSWYQQALGQGPQFIFQYYEEEERQRGNFPDRFSGHQFPNYSSELNVNALLLGDSALYLCASSFGTAGNTIYFGEGSWLTVV.

V and J are TRBV5-6 and TRBJ1-1, with 8 nucleotides matching TRBD1. Germline values: CDR1 SGHDT, CDR2 YYEEEE. The trim removed 4 bases at V and 4 bases at J, leaving 9 bases unmatched. CDR3 length: 15 residues. The CDR3 loop reads CASSPQDRERTEAFF. In nucleotides, the CDR3 is TGTGCCAGCAGCCCACAGGACAGGGAGCGCACTGAAGCTTTCTTT.